This T cell receptor (beta chain) is from a study of Ad26.COV2.S vaccination and SARS-CoV-2 variants. On the study more broadly: Intramuscular Ad26.COV2.S at 5x10^10 or 1x10^11 viral particles.

The V and J ends lost 5 bases and 3 bases respectively, with 4 bases between them. This CDR3 is built from 12 residues. Data came from immunoSEQ multiplex PCR; TCRdb stores just in-frame clones and leaves some out. The data contain some 350,000 clones, roughly 81% of them singletons. Treatment reported: approximately 18 received Ad26.COV2.S at low or high dose, single or two shots; five or six received placebo; per-sample allocation not given. On day 63 after the first injection, vaccine and placebo recipients gave samples. An adult of 18-55 years in Boston served as donor. V usage is TRBV12-3 or TRBV12-4 and J usage is TRBJ2-2, with D hard to call. The TCR comes from a person aged 18-65 years who received the Ad26.COV2.S COVID-19 vaccine or a placebo. This specimen consisted of peripheral blood, obtained in a trial of Ad26.COV2.S vaccine versus placebo. CDR3 in amino acids: CASSGDTGELFF. The DNA for the CDR3 is TGTGCCAGCAGTGGAGACACCGGGGAGCTGTTTTTT.